The 13 T cell receptor beta chains below were found in one sample sequenced in a study of CD8 T cells in ankylosing spondylitis. Study-level results: For ankylosing spondylitis blood, a TCR beta motif of 7 or 8 highly homologous variants appeared characteristic.

Using its own MiXCR run on the 5' RACE reads, TCRdb lists one record per CDR3 protein. The table records some 840,000 distinct CDR3 sequences, 10% to 15% of them present only once. Their antigens are not known. Sequenced material: blood, either unsorted or a sorted T cell fraction (not recorded which). These TCRs come from a male donor with ankylosing spondylitis.

This clonotype was detected a few times. This sequence joins TRBV9 and TRBJ2-3; D remains ambiguous. Trimming shortened V by 4 bases and J by 6 bases, and 15 bases separated the two germline ends. This CDR3 region has 14 residues. The V gene's germline CDR1 is SGDLS and CDR2 YYNGEE. The DNA for the CDR3 is TGTGCCAGCAGCCCCATGGTGGGATCGGATACGCAGTATTTT. It specifies CASSPMVGSDTQYF.

This chain joins TRBV6-4 and TRBJ1-1, with TRBD1 matching over 10 bases. This CDR3 is built from 15 residues. Per germline, CDR1 MRHNA and CDR2 SNTAGT. With 4 bases clipped from V and 1 base from J, the junction kept 3 bases outside the gene matches. CDR3 bases: TGTGCCAGCAGTGCGACAGGGGGCGGGAACACTGAAGCTTTCTTT. Protein sequence: CASSATGGGNTEAFF.

This clonotype appeared a few times. The CDR3: CAINRVEPNQPQHF. CDR3 coding DNA: TGTGCCATCAACAGGGTAGAGCCCAATCAGCCCCAGCATTTT. J is TRBJ1-5 and V is TRBV10-3; weak D call: TRBD1 (6 bases). CDR3 length: 14 amino acids. The germline CDR1 and CDR2 sequences are ENHRY and SYGVKD. With 7 bases removed from V and 3 bases from J, the gap between germline ends came to 13 bases.

This clonotype has just a few counts. The chain joins TRBV6-5 to TRBJ2-7; 10 bases fit TRBD1. The V gene end was trimmed by 2 bases and the J gene end by 5 bases; junction bases not matched to a gene: 9. There are 16 residues in the CDR3. The V gene's germline CDR1 is MNHEY and CDR2 SVGAGI. CDR3 residues: CASSYDARTGGNEQYF. The CDR3 nucleotides are TGTGCCAGCAGTTACGATGCCCGGACAGGGGGAAACGAGCAGTACTTC.

This clonotype came up a few times. The chain uses TRBV20-1 and TRBJ2-7, with D possibly being TRBD1 (6 bases). The CDR3 is 12 residues long. V gave up 4 bases and J gave up 5 bases, with 12 bases separating them. CDR1 is DFQATT, CDR2 SNEGSKA, per germline (reference sequence). CDR3 nucleotides: TGCAGTGCTACGAATAGGGACAACGAGCAGTACTTC. Translating gives CSATNRDNEQYF.

This clonotype came up a few times. V usage is TRBV10-3 and J usage is TRBJ2-2; 7 bases agree with TRBD1. This CDR3 contains 15 residues. Germline-derived CDR1 and CDR2 are ENHRY and SYGVKD. With 6 bases clipped from V and 2 bases from J, the junction kept 6 bases outside the gene matches. CDR3 DNA: TGTGCCATCAGCCCGACAGGGATTAACACCGGGGAGCTGTTTTTT. The encoded protein is CAISPTGINTGELFF.

Many counts were recorded for this clonotype. The V and J genes are TRBV3-1 and TRBJ2-1; 8 bases are shared with TRBD2. There are 14 residues in the CDR3. The germline V gene has CDR1 LGHDT and CDR2 YNNKEL (reference sequence). Germline trimming cut 8 bases from V and 8 bases from J; bases unmatched to any gene: 11. DNA for the CDR3: TGTGCCAGCTGCCTGGGACTAGGTGGCGATGAGCAGTTCTTC. Protein product: CASCLGLGGDEQFF.

A few counts support this clonotype. The chain carries TRBV3-1 and TRBJ2-7; D is unclear. The CDR3 spans 14 residues. Germline values: CDR1 LGHDT, CDR2 YNNKEL (reference sequence). Trimming shortened V by 2 bases and J by 1 base, and 9 bases separated the two germline ends. The CDR3: CASSQRAQSYEQYF. The CDR3 DNA reads TGTGCCAGCAGCCAACGGGCGCAATCCTACGAGCAGTACTTC.

This clonotype has only a few counts. The rearrangement links TRBV7-2 to TRBJ2-1, with TRBD1 matching 9 bases. Germline CDR1 and CDR2: SGHTA and FQGNSA. V dropped 3 bases and J dropped 12; count of bases not matched to a gene: 15. The CDR3 length is 16 residues. The CDR3 sequence: CASSFHRGLDSDRQFF. The CDR3 DNA reads as TGTGCCAGCAGCTTTCACAGGGGGCTGGATTCGGACAGGCAGTTCTTC.

The chain carries TRBV12-3 or TRBV12-4 and TRBJ1-6; no definite D call. This CDR3 has 14 amino acids. The V gene lost 3 bases and the J gene lost 8 bases, with 11 bases spanning the gap. CDR3 bases: TGTGCCAGCAGTTTTCACCGGGAGGATTCACCCCTCCACTTT. The encoded protein is CASSFHREDSPLHF.

In this sample, this clonotype turned up a few times. The rearrangement joins TRBV6-5 to TRBJ1-2; D perhaps matches TRBD1 (5 bases). From germline, CDR1 is MNHEY and CDR2 SVGAGI. The CDR3 length is 12 residues. With 6 bases removed from V and 8 bases from J, the gap between germline ends came to 13 bases. The CDR3: CASSPGLSGYTF. In DNA form, the CDR3 reads TGTGCCAGCAGCCCAGGGTTAAGCGGCTACACCTTC.

The sample holds a few counts of this clonotype. The rearrangement links TRBV6-5 to TRBJ1-2; D ambiguous. Germline CDR1 MNHEY, CDR2 SVGAGI. Trimming removed 0 bases from V and 4 bases from J, with 12 bases in between. The CDR3 consists of 15 residues. Here the CDR3 DNA reads TGTGCCAGCAGTTACTCGCCAGCTGAGGTCTATGGCTACACCTTC. Translating gives CASSYSPAEVYGYTF.

The V and J genes are TRBV4-3 and TRBJ2-7, with D possibly matching TRBD1 (5 bases). The CDR3 spans 13 residues. The ends were cut back, 1 base at V and 3 bases at J, with 7 bases in the middle. In germline, CDR1 is LGHNA, CDR2 YSLEER. The DNA of the CDR3 is TGCGCCAGCAGCCAAGGACAGTACTACGAGCAGTACTTC. It codes for CASSQGQYYEQYF.